This section outlines one T cell receptor (beta chain) sequence together with its context. TCRdb's copy holds only in-frame clones and misses some; the assay was immunoSEQ multiplex PCR. Of roughly 300,000 clones in the sample, 85% were seen once. Assignments of participants to cohorts depended upon their own reported clinical history. The data belong to a study of blood T cell repertoires in COVID-19. V dropped 4 bases and J dropped 7 bases, with 11 bases sitting between them. Germline V lookup: CDR1 SGHNT, CDR2 YYREEE (reference sequence). The length of the CDR3 is 12 residues. This TCR derives from a woman aged 50 to 65 who had recovered from COVID-19. Specimen: PBMCs or T cells enriched from blood (not recorded which). The chain uses TRBV5-4 and TRBJ1-1; D is ambiguous. CDR3 sequence: CASSLYAGEAFF. For the CDR3, the DNA is TGTGCCAGCAGCCTTTACGCCGGTGAAGCTTTCTTT.